The 10 T cell receptor beta chains below come from one sample, sequenced in a study of technical replicates of blood from a handful of donors. Assay used: immunoSEQ multiplex PCR; TCRdb lists only in-frame clones, some missing. Among approximately 88,000 clones listed, approximately 96% were seen once. The material sequenced was T cells isolated from PBMCs. These receptors were collected from a human donor in good health.

The chain combines TRBV6-6 with TRBJ1-2; 7 nucleotides agree with TRBD1. The V gene end was trimmed by 4 bases and the J gene end by 4 bases; junction bases not matched to a gene: 9. This CDR3 is built from 15 residues. Germline lookup yields CDR1 MNHNY and CDR2 SVGAGI (reference sequence). The CDR3 DNA sequence: TGTGCCAGCAGTTCAGACCCGGGACAGATCTATGGCTACACCTTC. It encodes CASSSDPGQIYGYTF.

This chain links TRBV30 with TRBJ2-5, with D perhaps matching TRBD1 (7 bases). The CDR3 totals 14 residues. The germline CDR1 and CDR2 sequences are GTSNPN and SVGIG (reference sequence). The germline V and J ends were trimmed by 5 bases and 5 bases, with 18 bases remaining between them. The CDR3 nucleotides read TGTGCCTGGGACTACAGGGGCGGAGGGGAGACCCAGTACTTC. Translated, it gives CAWDYRGGGETQYF.

The V and J genes are TRBV15 and TRBJ2-2, with no clear D. The germline V gene has CDR1 LNHNV and CDR2 YYDKDF (reference sequence). The V and J ends lost 0 bases and 2 bases respectively, with 13 bases between them. This CDR3 region has 17 residues. The CDR3 here is CATSRELAVANTGELFF. CDR3 bases: TGTGCCACCAGCAGAGAATTGGCTGTCGCAAACACCGGGGAGCTGTTTTTT.

This sequence joins TRBV29-1 and TRBJ1-2; D gene uncertain. Per the germline V gene, CDR1 is SQVTM and CDR2 is ANQGSEA. The CDR3 totals 12 residues. The V end lost 3 bases, the J end lost 4 bases, and 9 bases lay between the germline ends. The CDR3 loop reads CSVDSISYGYTF. The DNA of the CDR3 is TGCAGCGTTGACAGTATCAGCTATGGCTACACCTTC.

The chain recombines TRBV19 with TRBJ2-2; unclear D gene. The CDR3 extends over 12 amino acids. The germline V and J ends were trimmed by 5 bases and 3 bases, with 4 bases remaining between them. CDR1 and CDR2 from the germline V gene are LNHDA and SQIVND (reference sequence). The CDR3 sequence is CASSHDTGELFF. Written as DNA, the CDR3 is TGTGCCAGTAGTCATGACACCGGGGAGCTGTTTTTT.

This chain joins TRBV4-3 and TRBJ1-5; 10 bases are a match to TRBD1. The CDR3 runs 17 residues. Trimming cost V 4 bases and J 2 bases; bases outside gene matches: 8. Germline V lookup: CDR1 LGHNA, CDR2 YSLEER. CDR3: CASSRSRDRGGNQPQHF. The CDR3 coding sequence is TGCGCCAGCAGCCGCAGCCGGGACAGGGGTGGCAATCAGCCCCAGCATTTT.

CDR3 in amino acids: CASSQEGFSFQREASWGELFF. The CDR3 coding sequence is TGCGCCAGCAGCCAAGAAGGTTTTAGTTTCCAGCGGGAGGCTAGTTGGGGGGAGCTGTTTTTT. The rearrangement uses TRBV4-1 and TRBJ2-2; TRBD2 matches at 9 bases. The CDR3 runs 21 residues. In germline, CDR1 is MGHRA, CDR2 YSYEKL. Trimming took 0 bases from V and 8 from J; bases not matched to a gene: 22.

This chain uses TRBV2 with TRBJ1-2; 8 bases are shared with TRBD1. Germline assignment: CDR1 SNHLY and CDR2 FYNNEI. This CDR3 is built from 11 residues. V lost 6 bases, J lost 7 bases, and 1 base stayed unmatched. CDR3 bases: TGTGCCAGCAGGGACAGGGTTGGCTACACCTTC. It translates to CASRDRVGYTF.

The gene calls are TRBV27 and TRBJ1-1, with D possibly matching TRBD1 (6 bases). V was cut by 5 bases and J by 3 bases, with 16 bases left in between. The CDR3 has 15 residues. The germline CDR1 and CDR2 sequences are MNHEY and SMNVEV (reference sequence). CDR3 sequence reads: CASSPTQGRYTEAFF. The CDR3 nucleotides are TGTGCCAGCAGTCCGACACAGGGTCGATACACTGAAGCTTTCTTT.

This rearrangement joins TRBV7-9 to TRBJ2-6; D gene ambiguous. V dropped 1 base and J dropped 2 bases, with 6 bases sitting between them. The germline V gene encodes CDR1 SEHNR and CDR2 FQNEAQ (reference sequence). This CDR3 is built from 15 residues. The CDR3 loop is CASSLGGTGANVLTF. In nucleotides, the CDR3 is TGTGCCAGCAGCTTAGGCGGTACTGGGGCCAACGTCCTGACTTTC.